This record covers a single T cell receptor beta chain. No antigen is known for it. CDR1 and CDR2 from the germline V gene are DFQATT and SNEGSKA (reference sequence). V was pared by 7 bases and J by 3 bases, with 7 bases of the junction left unmatched. The CDR3 totals 13 residues. This entry is derived from a study of response to subunit inactivated influenza vaccine. Points from the study as a whole: That few new T cells are recruited by each seasonal influenza vaccination was the authors' suggestion.

TCRdb re-analysed the RT-PCR reads in MiXCR, keeping a single row per CDR3 protein. The sample has approximately 700,000 distinct CDR3 sequences; over 11% are singletons. V gene TRBV20-1 combines with J gene TRBJ2-5; 8 positions agree with TRBD1. The material was PBMCs from blood, obtained 14 to 15 days before vaccination. This clonotype was sampled from a man between 45 and 60 years old who received an inactivated influenza vaccine. This chain's CDR3 is CSGRDRTKETQYF. The CDR3 DNA sequence: TGCAGTGGTCGGGACAGGACAAAAGAGACCCAGTACTTC.